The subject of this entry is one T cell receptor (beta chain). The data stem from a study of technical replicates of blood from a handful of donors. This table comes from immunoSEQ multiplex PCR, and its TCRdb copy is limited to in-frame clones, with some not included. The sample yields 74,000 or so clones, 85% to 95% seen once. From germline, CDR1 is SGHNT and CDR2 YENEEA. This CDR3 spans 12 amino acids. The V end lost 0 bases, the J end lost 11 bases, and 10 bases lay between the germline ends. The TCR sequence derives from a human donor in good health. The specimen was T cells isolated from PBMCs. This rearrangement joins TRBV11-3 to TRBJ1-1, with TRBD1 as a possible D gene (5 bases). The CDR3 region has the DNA TGTGCCAGCAGCTTAGATGGACACAGGGCTTTCTTT. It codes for CASSLDGHRAFF.